This TCR beta chain was recovered during a study of cytomegalovirus exposure and HLA in healthy donors. The CDR3 sequence is 16 residues long. CDR1 and CDR2 (germline): SGHTA, FQGNSA. The junction had 10 bases not matched to a gene; V was cut back by 5 bases and J by 4 bases. PCR employed 60 Vbeta and 13 Jbeta primers. Profiled with immunoSEQ multiplex PCR; TCRdb holds only in-frame clones, not every one. The table shows 100,000 to 150,000 clones, with approximately 82% occurring only once. This TCR came from a man in his late teens or twenties in good health and CMV-seropositive. This chain uses TRBV7-2 with TRBJ2-2; 7 nucleotides match TRBD2. Material for sequencing was PBMCs. CDR3 amino acids: CASSLPSGLTTGELFF. The CDR3 DNA reads as TGTGCCAGCAGCCTACCTAGCGGTCTCACCACCGGGGAGCTGTTTTTT.